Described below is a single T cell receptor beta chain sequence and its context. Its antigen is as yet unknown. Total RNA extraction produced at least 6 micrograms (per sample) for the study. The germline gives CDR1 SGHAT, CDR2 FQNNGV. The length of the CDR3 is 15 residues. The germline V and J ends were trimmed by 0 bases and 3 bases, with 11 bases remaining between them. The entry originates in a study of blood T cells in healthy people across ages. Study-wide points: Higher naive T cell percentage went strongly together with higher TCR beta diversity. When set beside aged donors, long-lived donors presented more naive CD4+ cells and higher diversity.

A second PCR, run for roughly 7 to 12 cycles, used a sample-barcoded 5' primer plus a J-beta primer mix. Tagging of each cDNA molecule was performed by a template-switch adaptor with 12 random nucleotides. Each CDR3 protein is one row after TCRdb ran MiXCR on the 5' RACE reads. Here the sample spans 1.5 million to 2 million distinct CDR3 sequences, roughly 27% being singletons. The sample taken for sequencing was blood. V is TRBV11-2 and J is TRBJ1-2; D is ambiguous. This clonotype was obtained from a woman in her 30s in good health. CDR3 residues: CASSLDGRRYYGYTF. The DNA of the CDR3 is TGTGCCAGCAGCTTAGACGGCCGGAGGTACTATGGCTACACCTTC.